This TCR beta chain was found in a study of technical replicates of blood from a few donors. Sequencing was performed with immunoSEQ multiplex PCR; in TCRdb, only in-frame clones are kept and a portion is missing. Among 51,000 or so clones, 80% to 95% were seen once, and the ten largest hold about 3.9%. V lost 5 bases and J 0 bases, leaving 11 bases between the germline ends. This CDR3 is 15 amino acids long. CDR1 is SEHNR, CDR2 FQNEAQ, per germline (reference sequence). The source of this sequence is a human donor in good health. Some clones in this sample may be carry-over from other donors' samples. The J gene is TRBJ2-1, the V gene TRBV7-9, with a tentative D call TRBD1 (6 bases). The sequenced material came from PBMCs. CDR3 sequence (DNA): TGTGCCAGCAGCACAAGGGGGAGCTCCTACAATGAGCAGTTCTTC. Translated: CASSTRGSSYNEQFF. The entire variable domain, with the rest obtained from reference TRBV7-9 and TRBJ2-1, is as follows: DTGVSQNPRHKITKRGQNVTFRCDPISEHNRLYWYRQTLGQGPEFLTYFQNEAQLEKSRLLSDRFSAERPKGSFSTLEIQRTEQGDSAMYLCASSTRGSSYNEQFFGPGTRLTVL.